Listed here are 7 T cell receptor beta chains from one sample, sequenced in a study of blood T cells in healthy people across ages. It was with a sample-barcoded 5' primer and a J-beta primer mix that a second PCR of roughly 6 to 12 cycles was run. TCRdb re-called the 5' RACE reads with MiXCR, one entry per CDR3 protein. Of fewer than 2,000,000 distinct CDR3 sequences in the sample, 30% to 40% were seen once. Sequenced sample: blood. The source of these receptors is a woman younger than 45 in good health.

This clonotype was seen a handful of times. The chain has TRBV5-6 and TRBJ1-5; D is possibly TRBD1 (5 bases). The V gene lost 4 bases and the J gene lost 7 bases, with 9 bases spanning the gap. The CDR3 spans 12 residues. CDR1 SGHDT and CDR2 YYEEEE come from the germline V gene. In DNA, the CDR3 is TGTGCCAGCAGCGCCTGGGGGCAGCCCCAGCATTTT. Protein: CASSAWGQPQHF.

This chain joins TRBV10-2 and TRBJ2-7; D remains ambiguous. This CDR3 is built from 13 residues. Trimming took 4 bases from V and 6 from J, leaving 13 bases between them. The germline CDR1 and CDR2 sequences are WSHSY and SAAADI. The CDR3 here is CASSVEPTGEQYF. In DNA, the CDR3 is TGCGCCAGCAGTGTCGAGCCCACCGGCGAGCAGTACTTC.

This clonotype was recorded a few times. The chain uses TRBV5-1 and TRBJ1-2; unclear D gene. Trimming cost V 0 bases and J 6 bases, with 9 bases left between them. Germline V lookup: CDR1 SGHRS, CDR2 YFSETQ. This CDR3 has 13 amino acids. This chain's CDR3 is CASSLETENGYTF. The CDR3 DNA sequence: TGCGCCAGCAGCTTGGAGACGGAGAATGGCTACACCTTC.

For this clonotype: A much larger clone sits a single nucleotide away, making a read error possible. The chain couples TRBV7-9 to TRBJ2-3; 11 bases map to TRBD2. Germline V gene data show CDR1 as SEHNR and CDR2 as FQNEAQ (reference sequence). The length of the CDR3 is 16 residues. Here the CDR3 reads CACSQTSGEYTDTQYF. CDR3 coding DNA: TGTGCCTGCAGTCAGACTAGCGGGGAGTACACAGATACGCAGTATTTT.

This clonotype was detected a few times. The genes are TRBV20-1 and TRBJ2-6; D not resolved. Between the trimmed V and J ends, which lost 2 bases and 1 base, there was a span of 3 bases. Germline assignment: CDR1 DFQATT and CDR2 SNEGSKA (reference sequence). This CDR3 is 13 amino acids long. The CDR3 region has the DNA TGCAGTGCTAGAAGGTCTGGGGCCAACGTCCTGACTTTC. The encoded protein is CSARRSGANVLTF.

V usage is TRBV25-1 and J usage is TRBJ1-1, with a possible D match to TRBD1 (6 bases). Germline CDR1 reads MGHDK; CDR2 reads SYGVNS. V was pared by 5 bases and J by 0 bases, with 16 bases between. The CDR3 spans 16 residues. The CDR3 region has the DNA TGTGCCAGCAGTAACTCGAACAGGGACGTGAACACTGAAGCTTTCTTT. Residues: CASSNSNRDVNTEAFF.

This clonotype was detected a few times. This chain uses TRBV3-1 with TRBJ2-3; 13 nucleotides match TRBD2. Losses at the gene ends were 4 bases for V and 4 bases for J; bases not matched to a gene: 8. Germline CDR1 reads LGHDT; CDR2 reads YNNKEL (reference sequence). There are 17 residues in the CDR3. The DNA for the CDR3 is TGTGCCAGCAGCCTCGATACTAGCGGGGGGGCCTCAGATACGCAGTATTTT. Translation gives CASSLDTSGGASDTQYF.